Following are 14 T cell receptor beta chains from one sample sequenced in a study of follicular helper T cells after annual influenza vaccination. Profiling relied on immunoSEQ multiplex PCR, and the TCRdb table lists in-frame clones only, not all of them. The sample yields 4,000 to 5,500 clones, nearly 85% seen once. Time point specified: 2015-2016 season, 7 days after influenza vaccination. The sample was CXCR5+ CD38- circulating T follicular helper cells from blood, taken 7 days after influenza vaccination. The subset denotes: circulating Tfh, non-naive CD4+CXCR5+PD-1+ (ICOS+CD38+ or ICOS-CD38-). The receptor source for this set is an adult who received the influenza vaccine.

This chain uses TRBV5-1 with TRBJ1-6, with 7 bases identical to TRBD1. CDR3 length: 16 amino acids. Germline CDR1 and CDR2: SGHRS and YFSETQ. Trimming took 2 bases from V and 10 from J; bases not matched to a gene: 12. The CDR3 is CASSFGRGPGSSPLHF. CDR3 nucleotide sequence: TGCGCCAGCAGCTTCGGAAGGGGGCCCGGGTCGTCACCCCTCCACTTT.

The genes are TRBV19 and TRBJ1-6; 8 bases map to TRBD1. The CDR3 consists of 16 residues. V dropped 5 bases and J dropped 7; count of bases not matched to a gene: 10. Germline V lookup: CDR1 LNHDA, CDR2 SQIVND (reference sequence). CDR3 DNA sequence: TGTGCCAGTAGTCCGCATCGGACAGGGCTGAATTCACCCCTCCACTTT. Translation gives CASSPHRTGLNSPLHF.

CDR3 DNA sequence: TGCGCCAGCAGCTTGCAGGGAAGGGCTGAAGCTTTCTTT. Protein sequence: CASSLQGRAEAFF. V is TRBV5-1 and J is TRBJ1-1; tentative D call: TRBD1 (5 bases). CDR1 and CDR2 (germline): SGHRS, YFSETQ. Trimming pared 1 base from V and 6 bases from J, leaving 10 bases between. This CDR3 has 13 residues.

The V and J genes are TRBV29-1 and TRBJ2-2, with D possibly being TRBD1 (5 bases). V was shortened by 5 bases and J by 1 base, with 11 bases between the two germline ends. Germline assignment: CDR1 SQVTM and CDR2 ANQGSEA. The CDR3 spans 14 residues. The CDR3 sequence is CSVRTTMNTGELFF. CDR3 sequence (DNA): TGCAGCGTTAGGACAACAATGAACACCGGGGAGCTGTTTTTT.

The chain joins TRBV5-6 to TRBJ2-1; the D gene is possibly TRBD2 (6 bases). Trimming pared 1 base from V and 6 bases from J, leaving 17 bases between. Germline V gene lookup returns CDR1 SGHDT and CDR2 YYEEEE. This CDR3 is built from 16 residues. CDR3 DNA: TGTGCCAGCAGCTTGATGGAGGGGCGTGGACGCAATGAGCAGTTCTTC. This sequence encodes CASSLMEGRGRNEQFF.

CDR3 DNA sequence: TGTGCCAGCAGCTTCGGACTAGCGGGGGGTAGTGAGCAGTTCTTC. Its translation is CASSFGLAGGSEQFF. The chain has TRBV7-3 and TRBJ2-1, with 14 bases aligning to TRBD2. After removal of 3 bases from V and 9 bases from J, the junction contained 4 bases not matched to a gene. Per germline, CDR1 SGHTA and CDR2 FQGTGA. The CDR3 has 15 amino acids.

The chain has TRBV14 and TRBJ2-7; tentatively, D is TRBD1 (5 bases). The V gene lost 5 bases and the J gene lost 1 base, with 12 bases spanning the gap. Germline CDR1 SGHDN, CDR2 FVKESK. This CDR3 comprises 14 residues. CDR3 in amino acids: CASSSRQLSYEQYF. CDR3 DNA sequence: TGTGCCAGCAGCTCCCGACAGCTATCCTACGAGCAGTACTTC.

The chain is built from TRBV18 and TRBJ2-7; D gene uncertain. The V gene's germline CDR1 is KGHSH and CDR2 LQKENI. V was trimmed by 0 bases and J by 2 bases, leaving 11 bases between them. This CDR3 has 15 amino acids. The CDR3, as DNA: TGTGCCAGCTCACCACCGGCCAACATAGCCTACGAGCAGTACTTC. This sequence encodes CASSPPANIAYEQYF. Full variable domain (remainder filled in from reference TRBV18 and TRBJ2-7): NAGVMQNPRHLVRRRGQEARLRCSPMKGHSHVYWYRQLPEEGLKFMVYLQKENIIDESGMPKERFSAEFPKEGPSILRIQQVVRGDSAAYFCASSPPANIAYEQYFGPGTRLTVT.

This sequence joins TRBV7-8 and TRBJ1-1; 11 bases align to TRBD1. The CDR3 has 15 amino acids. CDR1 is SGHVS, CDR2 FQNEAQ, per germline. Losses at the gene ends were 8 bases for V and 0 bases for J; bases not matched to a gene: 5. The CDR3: CASSDRGRLNTEAFF. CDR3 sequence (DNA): TGTGCCAGCTCGGACAGGGGGCGGTTGAACACTGAAGCTTTCTTT.

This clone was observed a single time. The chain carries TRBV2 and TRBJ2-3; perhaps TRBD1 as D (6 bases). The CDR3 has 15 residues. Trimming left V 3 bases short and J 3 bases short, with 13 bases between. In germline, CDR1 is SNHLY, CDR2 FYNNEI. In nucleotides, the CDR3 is TGTGCCAGCAGTGACATGGGGGCCCCGACAGATACGCAGTATTTT. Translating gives CASSDMGAPTDTQYF.

The CDR3 sequence is CASRQSRTGGTEAFF. The CDR3 DNA reads as TGTGCCAGCAGACAATCGCGGACAGGGGGCACTGAAGCTTTCTTT. The V gene is TRBV6-5, the J gene TRBJ1-1, with 10 bases matching TRBD1. Per the germline V gene, CDR1 is MNHEY and CDR2 is SVGAGI. The CDR3 extends over 15 amino acids. V lost 6 bases to trimming and J lost 4 bases; unmatched junction nucleotides: 8.

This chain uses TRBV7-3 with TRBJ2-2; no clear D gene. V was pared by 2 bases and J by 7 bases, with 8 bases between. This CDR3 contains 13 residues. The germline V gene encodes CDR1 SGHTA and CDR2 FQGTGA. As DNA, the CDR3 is TGTGCCAGCAGCTTATCGCTGGTCGGGGAGCTGTTTTTT. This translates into CASSLSLVGELFF.

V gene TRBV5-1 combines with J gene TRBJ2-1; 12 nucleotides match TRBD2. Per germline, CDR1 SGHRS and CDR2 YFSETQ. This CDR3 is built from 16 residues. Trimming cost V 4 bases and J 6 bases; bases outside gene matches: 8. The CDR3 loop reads CASSLQTSGGFNEQFF. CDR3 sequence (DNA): TGCGCCAGCAGCCTTCAAACTAGCGGGGGGTTCAATGAGCAGTTCTTC.

In DNA form, the CDR3 reads TGTGCCAGCAGCAGGGTTGGAGCGGGGTATCAAGAGACCCAGTACTTC. Its protein is CASSRVGAGYQETQYF. The chain employs TRBV9 and TRBJ2-5; TRBD2 agrees at 7 bases. The CDR3 has 16 residues. V dropped 4 bases and J dropped 2; count of bases not matched to a gene: 11. From germline, CDR1 is SGDLS and CDR2 YYNGEE.